These 20 T cell receptor beta chains were sequenced from one sample in a study of pediatric ulcerative colitis. Rectal tissue came from one to two pinch biopsies taken at colonoscopy. Only in-frame clones appear in the TCRdb table, and some are missing; sequencing was by immunoSEQ multiplex PCR. The top ten clones hold 0.85% to 1.3% of a sample with about 35,000 clones, around 80% of them seen once. Sequencing used gut tissue. These TCRs come from a boy aged 10-17 years with mild ulcerative colitis.

This clone has a handful of counts. The chain carries TRBV29-1 and TRBJ2-7; D gene ambiguous. The germline V gene has CDR1 SQVTM and CDR2 ANQGSEA. The CDR3 consists of 11 residues. Trimming cost V 7 bases and J 3 bases, with 10 bases left between them. Here the CDR3 reads CSAGRNYEQYF. CDR3 DNA: TGCAGCGCCGGACGGAACTACGAGCAGTACTTC.

This clone was seen a single time. The J gene is TRBJ2-1, the V gene TRBV4-1, with 10 bases matching TRBD1. V gave up 3 bases and J gave up 7 bases; unmatched junction bases: 6. The length of the CDR3 is 15 residues. Germline values: CDR1 MGHRA, CDR2 YSYEKL. The CDR3 nucleotides are TGCGCCAGCAGCCATCCCGGGACAGGGGCTAATGAGCAGTTCTTC. Protein: CASSHPGTGANEQFF.

This clone was counted only a few times. This chain links TRBV2 with TRBJ1-6; no definite D call. This CDR3 has 11 residues. Trimming took off 4 bases at V and 10 bases at J, with 5 bases between the two ends. Germline V gene sequence: CDR1 SNHLY, CDR2 FYNNEI. The DNA of the CDR3 is TGTGCCAGCAGTGTCGAATCACCCCTCCACTTT. Its protein product is CASSVESPLHF.

The chain uses TRBV7-3 and TRBJ1-2, with TRBD1 as a possible D gene (5 bases). Between the trimmed V and J ends, which lost 1 base and 6 bases, there was a span of 9 bases. The CDR3 is 13 amino acids. Per germline, CDR1 SGHTA and CDR2 FQGTGA. CDR3 DNA sequence: TGTGCCAGCAGCTTAATTGAGGGGAATGGCTACACCTTC. It translates to CASSLIEGNGYTF.

The gene calls are TRBV20-1 and TRBJ2-3; D is undetermined. In germline, CDR1 is DFQATT, CDR2 SNEGSKA (reference sequence). V gave up 3 bases and J gave up 3 bases, with 4 bases separating them. The CDR3 is made up of 11 amino acids. The CDR3 bases are TGCAGTGCTAGGACTACAGATACGCAGTATTTT. Residues: CSARTTDTQYF.

This clone has only one observation. V gene TRBV30 combines with J gene TRBJ2-2, with D perhaps matching TRBD2 (5 bases). CDR1 and CDR2 from the germline V gene are GTSNPN and SVGIG (reference sequence). The length of the CDR3 is 14 residues. V lost 0 bases to trimming and J lost 3 bases, with 8 bases between them. The CDR3 protein is CAWSVLGDTGELFF. The CDR3 bases are TGTGCCTGGAGTGTACTCGGGGACACCGGGGAGCTGTTTTTT.

The V gene is TRBV29-1, the J gene TRBJ2-7; TRBD2 is a possible D gene (6 bases). CDR1 is SQVTM and CDR2 is ANQGSEA in the germline V gene. This CDR3 is 16 amino acids long. The germline V and J ends were trimmed by 1 base and 6 bases, with 22 bases remaining between them. The CDR3 loop reads CSVEGVRGLGLLEQYF. The CDR3 DNA reads TGCAGCGTTGAAGGGGTACGGGGACTTGGATTGCTCGAGCAGTACTTC.

The chain has TRBV5-1 and TRBJ1-1; no firm D call. CDR3 length equals 14 residues. The germline CDR1 and CDR2 sequences are SGHRS and YFSETQ. The V gene lost 3 bases and the J gene lost 6 bases, with 15 bases spanning the gap. The CDR3 region has the DNA TGCGCCAGCAGCTCCCTGGGAGGAACGGCTGAAGCTTTCTTT. This gives the protein CASSSLGGTAEAFF.

About this clone itself: Additional DNA sequences in this sample encode the identical CDR3. CDR3: CASSLSVNTEAFF. DNA for the CDR3: TGCGCCAGCAGCTTGTCAGTGAACACTGAAGCTTTCTTT. The chain employs TRBV5-1 and TRBJ1-1; D ambiguous. Germline-derived CDR1 and CDR2 are SGHRS and YFSETQ. The CDR3 totals 13 residues. V was cut by 1 base and J by 0 bases, with 4 bases left in between.

This clone was counted a single time. V usage is TRBV7-2 and J usage is TRBJ1-5; 7 nucleotides line up with TRBD1. Trimming took 1 base from V and 6 from J; bases not matched to a gene: 6. Germline loops: CDR1 SGHTA, CDR2 FQGNSA. CDR3 length equals 15 residues. The CDR3 reads CASSLEAAGGQPQHF. CDR3 nucleotide sequence: TGTGCCAGCAGCTTAGAGGCGGCAGGGGGTCAGCCCCAGCATTTT.

J is TRBJ2-7 and V is TRBV6-5, with TRBD1 matching 7 bases. This CDR3 comprises 13 residues. CDR1 is MNHEY, CDR2 SVGAGI, per germline. Trimming took 8 bases from V and 2 from J; bases not matched to a gene: 6. CDR3: CASRDRLTYEQYF. DNA for the CDR3: TGTGCCAGCCGGGACAGATTGACCTACGAGCAGTACTTC.

This sequence joins TRBV6-1 and TRBJ1-1; TRBD1 might be the D (5 bases). The CDR3 is 15 amino acids. The V end was cut by 6 bases, the J end by 0 bases, with 14 bases between. The V gene's germline CDR1 is MNHNS and CDR2 SASEGT. The CDR3 is CASSDPGRMNTEAFF. The CDR3 nucleotides are TGTGCCAGCAGCGACCCGGGACGGATGAACACTGAAGCTTTCTTT.

The CDR3 DNA reads TGTGCCAGCAGCTCCTCGGGGAGGGGCGCTTTCTTT. It specifies CASSSSGRGAFF. J is TRBJ1-1 and V is TRBV5-8; possibly TRBD1 for D (5 bases). The germline V gene encodes CDR1 SGHTS and CDR2 YDEGEE. Trimming removed 3 bases at V and 11 bases at J, with 14 bases between. This CDR3 comprises 12 residues.

The DNA of the CDR3 is TGCGCCAGCAGCGGGCAACAGGGGCGTTTCTCCTATAATTCACCCCTCCACTTT. It codes for CASSGQQGRFSYNSPLHF. The chain carries TRBV5-1 and TRBJ1-6, with 7 bases that match TRBD1. The V segment lost 4 bases and the J segment 0 bases; nucleotides outside the gene matches: 10. The germline CDR1 and CDR2 sequences are SGHRS and YFSETQ. The CDR3 has 18 amino acids.

The CDR3, as DNA: TGTGCCATCAGTGAGTCAAAGGGGGGTCCAGATACGCAGTATTTT. As protein: CAISESKGGPDTQYF. The chain is built from TRBV10-3 and TRBJ2-3; the D gene could be TRBD1 or TRBD2 (6 bases each). The V gene's germline CDR1 is ENHRY and CDR2 SYGVKD. The V end was cut by 0 bases, the J end by 4 bases, with 11 bases between. The CDR3 is 15 amino acids.

The rearrangement uses TRBV5-1 and TRBJ1-4; 10 nucleotides line up with TRBD1. Germline V gene sequence: CDR1 SGHRS, CDR2 YFSETQ. The trim removed 5 bases at V and 8 bases at J, leaving 6 bases unmatched. CDR3 size: 14 residues. This CDR3 is CASSPGTGEEKLFF. Written as DNA, the CDR3 is TGCGCCAGCAGTCCGGGGACAGGGGAAGAAAAACTGTTTTTT.

About this clone itself: This sample also contains other DNA sequences that code for the same CDR3. The rearrangement links TRBV30 to TRBJ1-2; TRBD1 matches at 8 bases. Germline CDR1 is GTSNPN and CDR2 is SVGIG (reference sequence). The CDR3 sequence is 14 residues long. V lost 2 bases and J lost 5; bases outside the gene matches: 7. The CDR3 nucleotides are TGTGCCTGGAGTCGGCGGGACAGGCTTTATGGCTACACCTTC. Amino acid sequence: CAWSRRDRLYGYTF.

The chain joins TRBV30 to TRBJ2-3, with TRBD2 matching over 10 bases. The germline gives CDR1 GTSNPN, CDR2 SVGIG (reference sequence). There are 15 residues in the CDR3. Germline trimming cut 2 bases from V and 4 bases from J; bases unmatched to any gene: 6. The CDR3 region has the DNA TGTGCCTGGAGTTCAGCGGGGGGGCGCCCAGATACGCAGTATTTT. Residues: CAWSSAGGRPDTQYF.

This clone has just a few counts. The genes are TRBV5-6 and TRBJ2-3; possible D gene TRBD1, 7 bases. Trimming removed 2 bases at V and 1 base at J, with 8 bases between. The V gene's germline CDR1 is SGHDT and CDR2 YYEEEE. This CDR3 comprises 14 residues. CDR3 region: CASSFRGGTDTQYF. The CDR3, as DNA: TGTGCCAGCAGCTTCAGGGGGGGCACAGATACGCAGTATTTT.

The chain links TRBV6-1 to TRBJ2-2; TRBD1 might be the D (5 bases). Germline CDR1 and CDR2: MNHNS and SASEGT. The CDR3 length is 13 residues. Trimming cost V 6 bases and J 5 bases, with 10 bases left between them. CDR3 nucleotides: TGTGCCAGCAGACCGACAGTTACCGGGGAGCTGTTTTTT. It yields the protein CASRPTVTGELFF.